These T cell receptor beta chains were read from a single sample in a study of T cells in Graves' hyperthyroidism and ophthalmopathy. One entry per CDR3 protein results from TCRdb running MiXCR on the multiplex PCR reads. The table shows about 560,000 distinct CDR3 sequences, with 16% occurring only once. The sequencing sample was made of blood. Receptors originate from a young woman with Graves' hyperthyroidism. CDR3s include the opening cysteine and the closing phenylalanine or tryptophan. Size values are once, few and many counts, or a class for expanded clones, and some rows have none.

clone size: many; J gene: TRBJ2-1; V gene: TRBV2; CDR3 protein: CASRSDSGLQFF
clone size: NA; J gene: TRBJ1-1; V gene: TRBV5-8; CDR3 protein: CASSTQTGGIPEAFF
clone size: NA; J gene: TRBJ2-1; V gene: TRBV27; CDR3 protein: CASSLRSVTGGSYNEQFF
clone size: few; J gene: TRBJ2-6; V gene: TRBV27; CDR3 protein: CASRHKIRDRGLATYSGANVLTF
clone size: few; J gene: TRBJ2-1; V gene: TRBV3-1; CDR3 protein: CASSQVRGLSNEQFF
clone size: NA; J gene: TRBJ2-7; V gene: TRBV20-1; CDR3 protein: CSAQLTWDNYEQYF
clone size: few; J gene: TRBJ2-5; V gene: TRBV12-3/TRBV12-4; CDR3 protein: CASSLTTSGFQETQYF
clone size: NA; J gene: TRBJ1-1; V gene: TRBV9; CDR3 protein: CASSVDRTNTEAFF
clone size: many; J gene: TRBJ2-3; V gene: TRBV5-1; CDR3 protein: CASSLGAGEATQYF
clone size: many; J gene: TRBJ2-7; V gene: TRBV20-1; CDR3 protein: CSVPGQDSYEQYF
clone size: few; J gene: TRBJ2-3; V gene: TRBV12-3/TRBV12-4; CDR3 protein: CASRIAGGPPDTQYF